This T cell receptor beta chain was recovered during a study of response to subunit inactivated influenza vaccine. Notes on the study in general: The study's authors posited that every seasonal influenza vaccination enlists few new T cells.

This clonotype was observed a handful of times. Its specificity is unknown. Each CDR3 protein gets one entry after TCRdb re-called the RT-PCR reads with MiXCR. The sample records some 190,000 distinct CDR3 sequences, about 15% being singletons. The ends lost 4 bases at V and 12 bases at J; junction bases unmatched: 6. This CDR3 region has 13 residues. Germline CDR1 SGHDT, CDR2 YYEEEE. The TCR originated in a man aged 50-59 years who received an inactivated influenza vaccine. Material: CD8+ T cells sorted from PBMCs, obtained less than 6 days after vaccination. J is TRBJ1-6 and V is TRBV5-6; 8 bases align to TRBD1. CDR3 in DNA: TGTGCCAGCAGCAGGACAGGGTTGGGACCCCTCCACTTT. It is translated as CASSRTGLGPLHF.